This is a list of T cell receptor beta chains from one sample in a study of blood T cells in healthy people across ages. Via MiXCR, TCRdb re-called the 5' RACE reads, giving one row per CDR3 protein. The sample lists over 1,200,000 distinct CDR3 sequences; roughly 60% were seen once. Sequenced material: blood. The receptor source for this set is a man between 18 and 29 years old in good health. The CDR3 runs from the conserved cysteine through the conserved F or W. Each record gives: V gene, clone size, D gene, J gene, CDR3 DNA, CDR3 protein. D genes are given only for firm matches. Not all rows give a size; the values are once, few, many and, for expanded clones, a class.

>TRBV20-1|NA|TRBD1|TRBJ1-2
TGCAGTGCTACGACAGGGTTCGGAGGCTACACCTTC
CSATTGFGGYTF
>TRBV7-2|NA|NA|TRBJ1-1
TGTGCCAGCAGCTTAGCTCGGACAGCGACGGAAGCTTTCTTT
CASSLARTATEAFF
>TRBV4-1|few|TRBD2|TRBJ2-1
TGCGCCAGCAGCCAAGATGATACGGGGGGGCTGAATGAGCAGTTCTTC
CASSQDDTGGLNEQFF
>TRBV12-3/TRBV12-4|NA|NA|TRBJ2-1
TGTGCCAGCAGTGGACCCATCTCATACGCTGGGCAGTTCTTC
CASSGPISYAGQFF
>TRBV21-1|NA|NA|TRBJ2-7
TGTGCCAGCAGGGACAGGGCCTCGGGCGAGCAGTACTTC
CASRDRASGEQYF
>TRBV6-5|NA|NA|TRBJ1-4
TGTGCCAGCAATGGCGGGTTCGGTGAAAAACTGTTTTTT
CASNGGFGEKLFF
>TRBV25-1|once|NA|TRBJ2-2
TGTGCCAGCAGTGATTCTCGACAGACCGACACCGGGGAGCTGTTTTTT
CASSDSRQTDTGELFF
>TRBV2|once|TRBD2|TRBJ2-1
TGTGCCAGCACCGGGACTAGCGGGAGTTCGAGGTACAATGAGCAGTTCTTC
CASTGTSGSSRYNEQFF
>TRBV12-3/TRBV12-4|NA|NA|TRBJ2-5
TGTGCCAGCAGTCCGGACTCTGAAGAGACCCAGTACTTC
CASSPDSEETQYF
>TRBV7-9|few|TRBD2|TRBJ2-1
TGTGCCAGCAGCTCCTCCTTAGCGGGAGTCAATGAGCAGTTCTTC
CASSSSLAGVNEQFF
>TRBV12-3/TRBV12-4|once|NA|TRBJ2-1
TGTGCCACGATTGCTGAGTTACGAAGTGAGCAGTTCTTC
CATIAELRSEQFF
>TRBV13|NA|NA|TRBJ1-4
TGTGCCAGCAGCTTACCTGCAACTAATGAAAAACTGTTTTTT
CASSLPATNEKLFF
>TRBV6-2/TRBV6-3|NA|NA|TRBJ2-5
TGTGCCAGCAGTTCGGCCGGCCGGTACAATGAGCAGTACTTC
CASSSAGRYNEQYF
>TRBV7-8|NA|NA|TRBJ2-3
TGTGCCAGCAGATCCGCGAGCACAGATACGCAGTATTTT
CASRSASTDTQYF
>TRBV2|NA|TRBD1|TRBJ1-1
TGTGCCAGCAGTGTTTGGGACAGGGGCATGAACACTGAAGCTTTCTTT
CASSVWDRGMNTEAFF